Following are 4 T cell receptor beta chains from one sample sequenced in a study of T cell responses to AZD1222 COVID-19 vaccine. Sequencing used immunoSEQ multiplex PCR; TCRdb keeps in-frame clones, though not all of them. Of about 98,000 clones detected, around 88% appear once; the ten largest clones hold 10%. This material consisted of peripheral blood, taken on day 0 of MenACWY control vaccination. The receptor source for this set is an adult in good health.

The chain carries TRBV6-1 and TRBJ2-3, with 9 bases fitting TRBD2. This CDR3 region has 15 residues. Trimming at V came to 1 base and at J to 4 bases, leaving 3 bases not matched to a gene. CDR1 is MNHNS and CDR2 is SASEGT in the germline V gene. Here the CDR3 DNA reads TGTGCCAGCAGTGAAGGAGGCGGGGGGGCAGATACGCAGTATTTT. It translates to CASSEGGGGADTQYF.

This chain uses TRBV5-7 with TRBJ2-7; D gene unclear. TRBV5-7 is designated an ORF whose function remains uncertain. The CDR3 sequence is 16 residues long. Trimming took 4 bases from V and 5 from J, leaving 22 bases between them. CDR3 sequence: CASSLRAPTLPHEQYF. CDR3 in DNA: TGTGCCAGCAGCCTGAGAGCACCTACCCTTCCTCACGAGCAGTACTTC.

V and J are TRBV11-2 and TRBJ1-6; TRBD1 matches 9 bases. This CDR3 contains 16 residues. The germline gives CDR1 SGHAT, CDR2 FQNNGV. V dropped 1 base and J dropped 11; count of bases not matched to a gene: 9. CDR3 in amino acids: CASSLARRDRVPPLHF. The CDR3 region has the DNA TGTGCCAGCAGCTTAGCCCGCCGGGACAGGGTCCCACCCCTCCACTTT.

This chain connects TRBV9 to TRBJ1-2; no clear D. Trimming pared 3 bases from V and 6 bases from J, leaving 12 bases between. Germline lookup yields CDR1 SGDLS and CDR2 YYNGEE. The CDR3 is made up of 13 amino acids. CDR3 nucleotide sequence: TGTGCCAGCAGCGCCCTCTCTGGGGATGGCTACACCTTC. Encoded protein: CASSALSGDGYTF. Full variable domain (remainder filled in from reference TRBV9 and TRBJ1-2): DSGVTQTPKHLITATGQRVTLRCSPRSGDLSVYWYQQSLDQGLQFLIQYYNGEERAKGNILERFSAQQFPDLHSELNLSSLELGDSALYFCASSALSGDGYTFGSGTRLTVV.